A selection of T cell receptor beta chains follows, all from one sample in a study of blood T cell repertoires in COVID-19. The repertoire was sequenced with immunoSEQ multiplex PCR; TCRdb's copy has only in-frame clones and lacks some. The sample consists of hundreds of thousands of clones, about 86% of them appearing once. The specimen sequenced was PBMCs or T cells enriched from blood (not recorded which). All receptors derive from a man aged 30-40 years with acute COVID-19. Each CDR3 is given with its conserved first and last residue. The D gene is left open where the match is weak. Only some rows state a clone size, as once, few, many or a class for expanded clones.

clone size: .
J gene: TRBJ2-5
D gene: .
V gene: TRBV28
CDR3 DNA: TGTGCCAGCAGCTTGATTCCGGGATCCCAAGGGGAGACCCAGTACTTC
CDR3 protein: CASSLIPGSQGETQYF

clone size: .
J gene: TRBJ2-3
D gene: .
V gene: TRBV7-2
CDR3 DNA: TGTGCCAGCAGCTTAAGGGGGATTAGCACAGATACGCAGTATTTT
CDR3 protein: CASSLRGISTDTQYF

clone size: .
J gene: TRBJ2-5
D gene: .
V gene: TRBV5-1
CDR3 DNA: TGCGCCAGCAGCTTACGGACGGGAGAAGAGACCCAGTACTTC
CDR3 protein: CASSLRTGEETQYF

clone size: .
J gene: TRBJ1-5
D gene: .
V gene: TRBV27
CDR3 DNA: TGTGCCAGCAGTCCCTCCAGTTTCAGGGGTGAACAGCCCCAGCATTTT
CDR3 protein: CASSPSSFRGEQPQHF

clone size: .
J gene: TRBJ2-3
D gene: TRBD1
V gene: TRBV28
CDR3 DNA: TGTGCCAGCAGTAACGGACAGGGCCCCACAGATACGCAGTATTTT
CDR3 protein: CASSNGQGPTDTQYF

clone size: .
J gene: TRBJ2-4
D gene: TRBD1
V gene: TRBV19
CDR3 DNA: TGTGCCAGTAGTATTCTGGGACAGGGTAAAAACATTCAGTACTTC
CDR3 protein: CASSILGQGKNIQYF

clone size: .
J gene: TRBJ1-2
D gene: .
V gene: TRBV14
CDR3 DNA: TGTGCCAGCAGCCTGCGTACAGTCCGTGGAGGCTACACCTTC
CDR3 protein: CASSLRTVRGGYTF

clone size: .
J gene: TRBJ1-1
D gene: TRBD1
V gene: TRBV6-5
CDR3 DNA: TGTGCCAGCAGTTATCTCTCCGCGACAGGGGAGGCTGAAGCTTTCTTT
CDR3 protein: CASSYLSATGEAEAFF

clone size: .
J gene: TRBJ1-1
D gene: .
V gene: TRBV9
CDR3 DNA: TGTGCCAGCAGCCAAAGAGTGAACACTGAAGCTTTCTTT
CDR3 protein: CASSQRVNTEAFF

clone size: .
J gene: TRBJ1-5
D gene: TRBD1
V gene: TRBV10-2
CDR3 DNA: TGCGCCAGCAGACGGGACAGGGGGGACGGTGGCAATCAGCCCCAGCATTTT
CDR3 protein: CASRRDRGDGGNQPQHF

clone size: .
J gene: TRBJ2-3
D gene: TRBD1
V gene: TRBV9
CDR3 DNA: TGTGCCAGCAGCGCTCCTCCCAAGGGGGCCAGCACAGATACGCAGTATTTT
CDR3 protein: CASSAPPKGASTDTQYF

clone size: .
J gene: TRBJ2-3
D gene: .
V gene: TRBV5-1
CDR3 DNA: TGCGCCAGCAGTCTAGACGCCGCGGATACGCAGTATTTT
CDR3 protein: CASSLDAADTQYF

clone size: .
J gene: TRBJ2-1
D gene: .
V gene: TRBV20-1
CDR3 DNA: TGCAGTGCTAGAGATCAGGTGGAACAGTTCTTC
CDR3 protein: CSARDQVEQFF

clone size: .
J gene: TRBJ1-1
D gene: .
V gene: TRBV2
CDR3 DNA: TGTGCCAGCAGTCGGGGGGAGAACACTGAAGCTTTCTTT
CDR3 protein: CASSRGENTEAFF

clone size: .
J gene: TRBJ1-2
D gene: .
V gene: TRBV3-1/TRBV3-2
CDR3 DNA: TGTGCCAGCAGCCAAGGACAGCGCGATGGCTACACCTTC
CDR3 protein: CASSQGQRDGYTF

clone size: .
J gene: TRBJ1-2
D gene: .
V gene: TRBV27
CDR3 DNA: TGTGCCAGCAGTTTTTTTCGGGGGGCCCGGGGCTACACCTTC
CDR3 protein: CASSFFRGARGYTF

clone size: .
J gene: TRBJ2-2
D gene: TRBD2
V gene: TRBV11-3
CDR3 DNA: TGTGCCAGCAGCTCCCAAGGACTAGCGGGACTAACTGGAAACACCGGGGAGCTGTTTTTT
CDR3 protein: CASSSQGLAGLTGNTGELFF

clone size: .
J gene: TRBJ1-2
D gene: TRBD1
V gene: TRBV7-9
CDR3 DNA: TGTGCCAGCAGCTTCGGGACAGGGTGGTCGGACTACACCTTC
CDR3 protein: CASSFGTGWSDYTF

clone size: .
J gene: TRBJ2-2
D gene: .
V gene: TRBV6-4
CDR3 DNA: TGTGCCAGCAGTGGGGACTCGTCTACCGGGGAGCTGTTTTTT
CDR3 protein: CASSGDSSTGELFF

clone size: .
J gene: TRBJ2-2
D gene: .
V gene: TRBV19
CDR3 DNA: TGTGCCAGTAGTATCCCCCGCACCGGGGAGCTGTTTTTT
CDR3 protein: CASSIPRTGELFF

clone size: .
J gene: TRBJ1-1
D gene: TRBD1
V gene: TRBV10-3
CDR3 DNA: TGTGCCATCAACTCCGGGACAGGGGGACGGGGCACTGAAGCTTTCTTT
CDR3 protein: CAINSGTGGRGTEAFF

clone size: .
J gene: TRBJ1-1
D gene: .
V gene: TRBV28
CDR3 DNA: TGTGCCAGCAGACAAGTCAGGGCTGAAGCTTTCTTT
CDR3 protein: CASRQVRAEAFF

clone size: few
J gene: TRBJ1-1
D gene: .
V gene: TRBV6-1
CDR3 DNA: TGTGCCAGCAGTGAAGAGGACTTCTCTGAAGCTTTCTTT
CDR3 protein: CASSEEDFSEAFF

clone size: once
J gene: TRBJ2-1
D gene: .
V gene: TRBV3-1/TRBV3-2
CDR3 DNA: TGTGCCAGCAGCCCCCCCTTGCGGAACTCCTACAATGAGCAGTTCTTC
CDR3 protein: CASSPPLRNSYNEQFF

clone size: once
J gene: TRBJ1-2
D gene: .
V gene: TRBV6-5
CDR3 DNA: TGTGCCAGTAAAATAGCTAACTATGGCTACACCTTC
CDR3 protein: CASKIANYGYTF

clone size: .
J gene: TRBJ1-2
D gene: TRBD1
V gene: TRBV7-2
CDR3 DNA: TGTGCCAGCAGCCATGGGGGACAGCTAATTCCTAACTATGGCTACACCTTC
CDR3 protein: CASSHGGQLIPNYGYTF

clone size: .
J gene: TRBJ1-4
D gene: TRBD1
V gene: TRBV5-1
CDR3 DNA: TGCGCCAGCAGCTTGGCCGGGACAGGGGTTGAAAAACTGTTTTTT
CDR3 protein: CASSLAGTGVEKLFF

clone size: .
J gene: TRBJ1-5
D gene: .
V gene: TRBV7-2
CDR3 DNA: TGTGCCAGCAGCTTCGACAGCACCAATCAGCCCCAGCATTTT
CDR3 protein: CASSFDSTNQPQHF

clone size: .
J gene: TRBJ2-2
D gene: TRBD1
V gene: TRBV7-9
CDR3 DNA: TGTGCCAGCAGCTCATACTGGGGACAGGGGGCGGCCACCGGGGAGCTGTTTTTT
CDR3 protein: CASSSYWGQGAATGELFF

clone size: .
J gene: TRBJ2-1
D gene: .
V gene: TRBV12-1
CDR3 DNA: TGTGCCAGCTGGGCCGGGGAGGATGAGCAGTTCTTC
CDR3 protein: CASWAGEDEQFF

clone size: .
J gene: TRBJ1-1
D gene: .
V gene: TRBV6-5
CDR3 DNA: TGTGCCAGCAGCACCCCACAAACGAATGAAGCTTTCTTT
CDR3 protein: CASSTPQTNEAFF

clone size: .
J gene: TRBJ1-1
D gene: .
V gene: TRBV14
CDR3 DNA: TGTGCCAGCAGCCGTCAGGCGAACACTGAAGCTTTCTTT
CDR3 protein: CASSRQANTEAFF

clone size: few
J gene: TRBJ1-2
D gene: .
V gene: TRBV12-3/TRBV12-4
CDR3 DNA: TGTGCCAGCAGGACAGTTTCAAACTATGGCTACACCTTC
CDR3 protein: CASRTVSNYGYTF

clone size: .
J gene: TRBJ1-4
D gene: .
V gene: TRBV18
CDR3 DNA: TGTGCCAGCTCACCACAAGAAGAGCCAACTAATGAAAAACTGTTTTTT
CDR3 protein: CASSPQEEPTNEKLFF

clone size: .
J gene: TRBJ1-5
D gene: .
V gene: TRBV4-2
CDR3 DNA: TGTGCCAGCAGCCAAGATGTTGGCAGTCATCAGCCCCAGCATTTT
CDR3 protein: CASSQDVGSHQPQHF

clone size: .
J gene: TRBJ1-2
D gene: TRBD1
V gene: TRBV24-1
CDR3 DNA: TGTGCCACCAGTGATCCTTTTTTGGACAGGCAGACCTTC
CDR3 protein: CATSDPFLDRQTF

clone size: .
J gene: TRBJ1-2
D gene: .
V gene: TRBV6-5
CDR3 DNA: TGTGCCAGCTCACCGGGACTCTACGGCTACACCTTC
CDR3 protein: CASSPGLYGYTF

clone size: .
J gene: TRBJ1-5
D gene: .
V gene: TRBV2
CDR3 DNA: TGTGCCAGCAGTGGGGGCCGGGTTGGCAATCAGCCCCAGCATTTT
CDR3 protein: CASSGGRVGNQPQHF

clone size: .
J gene: TRBJ1-4
D gene: .
V gene: TRBV21-1
CDR3 DNA: TGTGCCAGCAGCACCCGGGACTGTCATGTACTGTTTTTT
CDR3 protein: CASSTRDCHVLFF

clone size: .
J gene: TRBJ1-5
D gene: .
V gene: TRBV15
CDR3 DNA: TGTGCCACCAGCTGGGACGCGGGGGGACCTCAGCCCCAGCATTTT
CDR3 protein: CATSWDAGGPQPQHF

clone size: .
J gene: TRBJ2-1
D gene: TRBD1
V gene: TRBV15
CDR3 DNA: TGTGCCACCAGCAGAGCCGGGACAGGGGTGTCAAGGTACAATGAGCAGTTCTTC
CDR3 protein: CATSRAGTGVSRYNEQFF

clone size: .
J gene: TRBJ1-6
D gene: .
V gene: TRBV5-8
CDR3 DNA: TGTGCCAGCAGCCCGCGAGATAATTCACCCCTCCACTTT
CDR3 protein: CASSPRDNSPLHF

clone size: .
J gene: TRBJ1-6
D gene: TRBD1
V gene: TRBV25-1
CDR3 DNA: TGTGCCAGCGCTGGGACAGGGGGTTCACCCCTCCACTTT
CDR3 protein: CASAGTGGSPLHF

clone size: .
J gene: TRBJ2-3
D gene: .
V gene: TRBV5-1
CDR3 DNA: TGCGCCAGCAGCTCTTTAGCGGAAAACACAGATACGCAGTATTTT
CDR3 protein: CASSSLAENTDTQYF

clone size: .
J gene: TRBJ1-1
D gene: TRBD1
V gene: TRBV7-2
CDR3 DNA: TGTGCCAGCAGCTTCGACAGGGCGGGCACTGAAGCTTTCTTT
CDR3 protein: CASSFDRAGTEAFF